This entry is about one T cell receptor beta chain. Its antigen is still unknown. This entry belongs to a study of T cell responses to AZD1222 COVID-19 vaccine. Overall study context: Timing groups of about 4 and about 12 weeks for second doses were pooled. Broader study findings: Repertoire collection took place solely once the T cell response had peaked. Spike-wide coverage was observed for vaccine-associated CD4 TCRs, with dominant responses at 160-218 and 743-854. Regions left unmutated in variants are reportedly the target of nearly half of spike-specific TCRs.

Only in-frame clones appear in the TCRdb table, and some are missing; sequencing was by immunoSEQ multiplex PCR. The data show some 150,000 clones, less than 90% seen once. This CDR3 spans 13 amino acids. The germline V gene has CDR1 SGHRS and CDR2 YFSETQ. Trimming took 0 bases from V and 6 from J, leaving 7 bases between them. Specimen: peripheral blood, collected on day 0 of AZD1222 vaccination. The chain links TRBV5-1 to TRBJ2-1; D is uncertain. The sequence derives from an adult in good health. CDR3 in amino acids: CASSLGWSNEQFF. The CDR3 DNA reads TGCGCCAGCAGCTTGGGCTGGAGCAATGAGCAGTTCTTC.